The subject of this entry is one T cell receptor beta chain. The record originates from a study of blood T cell repertoires in COVID-19. Overall study: From the United States, Italy and Spain came samples of acute and convalescent COVID-19. T cells, B-cell-depleted T cells, or PBMCs supplied cDNA or gDNA.

Per the original methods: The authors estimated nucleated cell counts from reference gene primer amplification. TCRdb's copy holds only in-frame clones and misses some; the assay was immunoSEQ multiplex PCR. Clone size and the V and J calls come from that table; the DNA yielded D and trimming. The sample has approximately 170,000 clones, less than 90% seen once; the top ten hold under 10%. In Seattle, patients joined the study during active infection and were tracked longitudinally. The germline V gene has CDR1 WSHSY and CDR2 SAAADI. This CDR3 has 11 residues. V lost 6 bases to trimming and J lost 5 bases, with 8 bases between them.

This clonotype was sampled from a woman aged 70-85 years with COVID-19, enrolled during active disease. Sequencing was performed on peripheral blood. The chain joins TRBV10-2 to TRBJ2-7, with D possibly matching TRBD1 (6 bases). In nucleotides, the CDR3 is TGCGCCAGCAGGGACAGAAACGAGCAGTACTTC. Encoded protein: CASRDRNEQYF.